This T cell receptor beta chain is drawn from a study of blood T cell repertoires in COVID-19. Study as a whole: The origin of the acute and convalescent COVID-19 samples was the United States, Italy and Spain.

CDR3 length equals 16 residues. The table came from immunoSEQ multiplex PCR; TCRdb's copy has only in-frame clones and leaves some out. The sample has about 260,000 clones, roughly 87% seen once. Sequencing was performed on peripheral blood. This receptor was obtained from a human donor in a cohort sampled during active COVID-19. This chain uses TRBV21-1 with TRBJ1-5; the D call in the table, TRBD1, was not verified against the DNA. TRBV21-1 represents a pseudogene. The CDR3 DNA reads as TGTGCCAGCAGCAAAGTCGGCAGGGGAGGCAATCAGCCCCAGCATTTT. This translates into CASSKVGRGGNQPQHF.